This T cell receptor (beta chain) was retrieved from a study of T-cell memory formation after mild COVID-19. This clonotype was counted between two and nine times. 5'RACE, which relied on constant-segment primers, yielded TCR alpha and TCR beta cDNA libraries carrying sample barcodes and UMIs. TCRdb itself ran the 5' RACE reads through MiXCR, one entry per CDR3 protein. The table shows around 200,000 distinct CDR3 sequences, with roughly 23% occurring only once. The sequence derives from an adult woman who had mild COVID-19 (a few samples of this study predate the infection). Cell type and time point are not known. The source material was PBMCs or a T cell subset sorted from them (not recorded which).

CDR3 in DNA: TGCGCCAGCAGCCACTCCCCGCCAGGACAGACATTTGCTAGCAATCAGCCCCAGCATTTT. Translation gives CASSHSPPGQTFASNQPQHF. The chain recombines TRBV4-1 with TRBJ1-5, with D possibly matching TRBD1 (6 bases). Germline loops: CDR1 MGHRA, CDR2 YSYEKL. This CDR3 comprises 20 residues. V lost 3 bases, J lost 0 bases, and 24 bases lay in between.